This T cell receptor beta chain was sequenced for a study of blood T cell repertoires in COVID-19. Study summary: From T cells, B-cell-depleted T cells, or PBMCs came the material, which was cDNA or gDNA.

Authors' methods: Scientists estimated how many nucleated cells there were by amplifying reference gene primers. Libraries were prepared by immunoSEQ multiplex PCR; TCRdb keeps only in-frame clonotypes and omits some of them. Clone size and the V and J calls come from that table; the DNA yielded D and trimming. The table lists about 270,000 clones, roughly 91% of them singletons. The CDR3 is made up of 13 amino acids. Per germline, CDR1 LGHNT and CDR2 FRNRAP. The germline V and J ends were trimmed by 2 bases and 2 bases, with 6 bases remaining between them. The clonotype was recovered from a woman aged 55 to 70 who had recovered from COVID-19. The sample comprised PBMCs or T cells enriched from blood (not recorded which). The V gene is TRBV12-5, the J gene TRBJ1-1; D gene uncertain. CDR3 nucleotides: TGTGCTAGTGGTTTGACTCATAACACTGAAGCTTTCTTT. Translation: CASGLTHNTEAFF.